The 26 T cell receptor beta chains presented below share a single source sample, sequenced in a study of blood T cell repertoires in COVID-19. Clones were sequenced by immunoSEQ multiplex PCR, and TCRdb holds only the in-frame ones, with some missing. This table holds about 220,000 clones, about 80% found once. Sequences were obtained from peripheral blood. The receptors originated from a woman aged 55-69 years with acute or convalescent COVID-19.

The chain employs TRBV6-5 and TRBJ1-1, with D possibly being TRBD1 (5 bases). Germline V gives CDR1 MNHEY, CDR2 SVGAGI. The CDR3 runs to 13 residues. V was trimmed by 6 bases and J by 1 base, leaving 9 bases between them. CDR3 in DNA: TGTGCCAGCAGAGTGGGGGGGAACACTGAAGCTTTCTTT. Amino acid sequence: CASRVGGNTEAFF.

This clone was recorded once. The chain joins TRBV6-5 to TRBJ2-1, with 8 bases identical to TRBD1. V lost 10 bases and J lost 4; bases outside the gene matches: 12. CDR3 length equals 15 residues. Germline CDR1 MNHEY, CDR2 SVGAGI. The CDR3 region has the DNA TGTGCCAACGCCATGGACAGGGCAGGGTACAATGAGCAGTTCTTC. This sequence encodes CANAMDRAGYNEQFF.

The J gene is TRBJ1-6, the V gene TRBV5-6; tentatively, D is TRBD1 (5 bases). Trimming took 0 bases from V and 6 from J, leaving 10 bases between them. The V gene's germline CDR1 is SGHDT and CDR2 YYEEEE. The CDR3 sequence is 15 residues long. The CDR3 DNA follows: TGTGCCAGCAGCTTGGACAGGCCAATTAATTCACCCCTCCACTTT. It specifies CASSLDRPINSPLHF.

The CDR3 DNA is TGTGCCAGTAGTATACATCTAGCGGGGAGCCAAGAGACCCAGTACTTC. Its protein product is CASSIHLAGSQETQYF. The chain links TRBV19 to TRBJ2-5; 9 nucleotides align to TRBD2. The length of the CDR3 is 16 residues. Losses at the gene ends were 2 bases for V and 1 base for J; bases not matched to a gene: 5. Looked up from germline, CDR1 is LNHDA and CDR2 is SQIVND (reference sequence). Combining the CDR3 with reference TRBV19 and TRBJ2-5 gives the whole variable domain DGGITQSPKYLFRKEGQNVTLSCEQNLNHDAMYWYRQDPGQGLRLIYYSQIVNDFQKGDIAEGYSVSREKKESFPLTVTSAQKNPTAFYLCASSIHLAGSQETQYFGPGTRLLVL.

V is TRBV2 and J is TRBJ2-5; TRBD2 aligns across 11 bases. The CDR3 contains 14 residues. Germline CDR1 and CDR2: SNHLY and FYNNEI. The J segment lost 1 base and the V segment lost 6 bases, leaving 1 base of the junction unmatched. This CDR3 is CASRLAGAQETQYF. The CDR3 nucleotides are TGTGCCAGCAGACTAGCGGGGGCCCAAGAGACCCAGTACTTC.

The V and J genes are TRBV30 and TRBJ2-1, with D perhaps TRBD2 (5 bases). From germline, CDR1 is GTSNPN and CDR2 SVGIG (reference sequence). CDR3 length: 14 residues. Between the trimmed V and J ends, which lost 2 bases and 6 bases, there was a span of 14 bases. The CDR3 DNA reads TGTGCCTGGAGTTTCCCTCGGGCGGGCAATGAGCAGTTCTTC. The encoded protein is CAWSFPRAGNEQFF.

This chain connects TRBV6-2 or TRBV6-3 to TRBJ2-7; maybe TRBD2 (5 bases). The V end lost 6 bases, the J end lost 0 bases, and 12 bases lay between the germline ends. The CDR3 is 14 amino acids. CDR1 and CDR2 (germline): MNHEY, SVGEGT. The CDR3 spells CASSLALDSYEQYF. CDR3 sequence (DNA): TGTGCCAGCAGCCTAGCCCTTGACTCCTACGAGCAGTACTTC.

The V call is TRBV7-3, the J call TRBJ1-6, with 9 bases matching TRBD1. CDR3 length equals 15 residues. CDR1 and CDR2 from the germline V gene are SGHTA and FQGTGA. V shed 5 bases and J 8 bases; nucleotides not matched to a gene: 7. This CDR3 reads CASSATGGLDSPLHF. CDR3 nucleotide sequence: TGTGCCAGCAGCGCCACAGGGGGCCTTGATTCACCCCTCCACTTT.

The chain couples TRBV7-3 to TRBJ1-1; no clear D gene. V lost 3 bases to trimming and J lost 3 bases, with 8 bases between them. CDR1 SGHTA and CDR2 FQGTGA come from the germline V gene. CDR3 length: 13 amino acids. The CDR3 sequence is CASSFGRDTEAFF. The DNA of the CDR3 is TGTGCCAGCAGCTTTGGCCGGGACACTGAAGCTTTCTTT.

The V and J genes are TRBV27 and TRBJ2-7; TRBD1 matches at 12 bases. CDR3 size: 15 residues. Germline-derived CDR1 and CDR2 are MNHEY and SMNVEV (reference sequence). The V and J ends lost 0 bases and 6 bases, in that order; junction bases with no gene match: 3. The CDR3 sequence is CASSLSGQGAGEQYF. The DNA for the CDR3 is TGTGCCAGCAGTTTATCGGGACAGGGGGCGGGCGAGCAGTACTTC.

This rearrangement joins TRBV15 to TRBJ2-2; TRBD2 matches at 15 bases. The CDR3 covers 22 residues. Germline lookup yields CDR1 LNHNV and CDR2 YYDKDF (reference sequence). V was clipped by 0 bases and J by 7 bases; unmatched bases: 18. DNA of the CDR3: TGTGCCACCAGCAGAGACCCCCGTCCGGGACTAGCGGGGGGCCTCCAGGGCGGGGAGCTGTTTTTT. Translated, it gives CATSRDPRPGLAGGLQGGELFF. The full variable domain, in which reference TRBV15 and TRBJ2-2 provide the parts outside the CDR3, is DAMVIQNPRYQVTQFGKPVTLSCSQTLNHNVMYWYQQKSSQAPKLLFHYYDKDFNNEADTPDNFQSRRPNTSFCFLDIRSPGLGDTAMYLCATSRDPRPGLAGGLQGGELFFGEGSRLTVL.

This sequence joins TRBV27 and TRBJ1-5; weak D call: TRBD1 (5 bases). Germline V gives CDR1 MNHEY, CDR2 SMNVEV (reference sequence). Trimming left V 11 bases short and J 8 bases short, with 7 bases between. CDR3 length equals 9 residues. The CDR3 DNA follows: TGTGCCTCGGGGGAGCCCCAGCATTTT. Protein sequence: CASGEPQHF.

Here the CDR3 DNA reads TGCGCCAGCAGGCCCGTTAGTGGTAATGAGCAGTTCTTC. It codes for CASRPVSGNEQFF. The genes are TRBV5-1 and TRBJ2-1; D gene uncertain. The V gene's germline CDR1 is SGHRS and CDR2 YFSETQ. The germline V and J ends were trimmed by 5 bases and 7 bases, with 13 bases remaining between them. This CDR3 comprises 13 residues.

The gene calls are TRBV6-2 or TRBV6-3 and TRBJ1-2; tentatively, D is TRBD1 (6 bases). This CDR3 has 17 amino acids. Germline CDR1 reads MNHEY; CDR2 reads SVGEGT. Trimming took 4 bases from V and 8 from J, leaving 26 bases between them. For the CDR3, the DNA is TGTGCCAGCAGTTTCGGGGCAACTCCCGCTTGGACAGCGGGCTACACCTTC. Translating gives CASSFGATPAWTAGYTF.

This chain links TRBV16 with TRBJ1-1; TRBD1 matches 12 bases. CDR1 KGHSY and CDR2 FQNENV come from the germline V gene. Trimming cost V 3 bases and J 5 bases; bases outside gene matches: 13. The CDR3 runs 18 residues. The CDR3 DNA sequence: TGTGCCAGCAGCCAGTACCCGGGACAGGGGGCGCGTGGTACTGAAGCTTTCTTT. Its translation is CASSQYPGQGARGTEAFF.

The chain joins TRBV3-1 (or the pseudogene TRBV3-2) to TRBJ1-2, with D perhaps TRBD1 (6 bases). The V gene lost 0 bases and the J gene lost 4 bases, with 15 bases spanning the gap. Germline V gene lookup returns CDR1 LGHDT and CDR2 YNNKEL (reference sequence). The CDR3 consists of 16 residues. CDR3 residues: CASSQDLGGRTYGYTF. In DNA form, the CDR3 reads TGTGCCAGCAGCCAAGATCTGGGGGGGCGCACCTATGGCTACACCTTC.

The chain has TRBV6-6 and TRBJ1-2; 7 bases match TRBD1. Germline values: CDR1 MNHNY, CDR2 SVGAGI (reference sequence). V trimming: 6 bases; J trimming: 4 bases; junction bases outside the gene matches: 8. The CDR3 runs 14 residues. CDR3 DNA: TGTGCCAGCAGGGCAGGGGGACCCCTCTATGGCTACACCTTC. Its translation: CASRAGGPLYGYTF.

The chain is built from TRBV9 and TRBJ1-2; perhaps TRBD1 as D (6 bases). The CDR3 length is 14 residues. From germline, CDR1 is SGDLS and CDR2 YYNGEE. The V end was cut by 3 bases, the J end by 5 bases, with 14 bases between. In DNA, the CDR3 is TGTGCCAGCAGCGCGGGACAATACCTATATGGCTACACCTTC. It codes for CASSAGQYLYGYTF.

The gene calls are TRBV6-5 and TRBJ2-7; 9 bases line up with TRBD1. This CDR3 spans 15 amino acids. V lost 6 bases and J lost 2; bases outside the gene matches: 8. CDR1 MNHEY and CDR2 SVGAGI come from the germline V gene. CDR3 sequence: CASRSVRDRAYEQYF. The CDR3 coding sequence is TGTGCCAGCAGGAGTGTGAGGGACAGGGCCTACGAGCAGTACTTC.

The rearrangement joins TRBV5-4 to TRBJ1-1; TRBD1 agrees at 9 bases. Per the germline V gene, CDR1 is SGHNT and CDR2 is YYREEE (reference sequence). CDR3 size: 16 residues. V trimming: 4 bases; J trimming: 1 base; junction bases outside the gene matches: 8. The CDR3 region has the DNA TGTGCCAGCAGCGTAGGGACAGGGCAAGCGAACACTGAAGCTTTCTTT. Protein: CASSVGTGQANTEAFF.

This clone was counted a few times. The chain employs TRBV7-9 and TRBJ1-4; 9 bases are shared with TRBD1. Trimming at V came to 5 bases and at J to 2 bases, leaving 3 bases not matched to a gene. CDR1 SEHNR and CDR2 FQNEAQ come from the germline V gene (reference sequence). This CDR3 is 15 amino acids long. The CDR3 sequence is CASSTGQGTNEKLFF. CDR3 nucleotide sequence: TGTGCCAGCAGCACGGGACAGGGTACTAATGAAAAACTGTTTTTT.

The CDR3 is CASSRGQGVSYNEQFF. The CDR3, as DNA: TGTGCCAGCAGCCGAGGACAGGGGGTCTCCTACAATGAGCAGTTCTTC. This sequence joins TRBV3-1 (or the pseudogene TRBV3-2) and TRBJ2-1; 10 bases line up with TRBD1. The V gene end was trimmed by 4 bases and the J gene end by 0 bases; junction bases not matched to a gene: 3. CDR1 is LGHDT and CDR2 is YNNKEL in the germline V gene (reference sequence). The CDR3 sequence is 16 residues long.

The rearrangement links TRBV9 to TRBJ1-2; 7 nucleotides agree with TRBD1. The length of the CDR3 is 15 residues. V shed 8 bases and J 8 bases; nucleotides not matched to a gene: 18. The germline CDR1 and CDR2 sequences are SGDLS and YYNGEE. CDR3 DNA sequence: TGTGCCAGTAAAAGATACGACAGGGTCATGGGAGGCTACACCTTC. Its protein is CASKRYDRVMGGYTF.

This rearrangement joins TRBV10-3 to TRBJ2-1; tentatively, D is TRBD2 (6 bases). Trimming removed 7 bases from V and 7 bases from J, with 14 bases in between. Germline V gives CDR1 ENHRY, CDR2 SYGVKD. The CDR3 loop spans 13 amino acids. This CDR3 reads CAINGGYGNEQFF. The CDR3 bases are TGTGCCATCAACGGGGGATATGGGAATGAGCAGTTCTTC.

The gene calls are TRBV18 and TRBJ1-1; 9 bases map to TRBD1. CDR1 KGHSH and CDR2 LQKENI come from the germline V gene. The CDR3 spans 16 residues. With V trimmed by 2 bases and J by 3 bases, 7 bases remained unmatched. CDR3 region: CASSPRTGGADTEAFF. The DNA of the CDR3 is TGTGCCAGCTCACCAAGAACAGGGGGCGCAGACACTGAAGCTTTCTTT.

The V call is TRBV28, the J call TRBJ1-1, with D possibly being TRBD1 (6 bases). The ends were cut back, 6 bases at V and 6 bases at J, with 14 bases in the middle. Germline CDR1 reads MDHEN; CDR2 reads SYDVKM. The CDR3 loop spans 13 amino acids. This CDR3 is CASRLDSPPEAFF. The CDR3, as DNA: TGTGCCAGCAGATTGGACAGTCCTCCTGAAGCTTTCTTT.